The present TCR beta chain was sequenced within a study of T-cell memory formation after mild COVID-19. Study outcomes and limitations: Confirmation was lacking for SARS-CoV-2 specificity of second-wave clones that peaked on day 37.

TCRalpha and TCRbeta libraries used 5'RACE with constant-segment primers and UMIs. Via MiXCR, TCRdb re-called the 5' RACE reads, giving one row per CDR3 protein. The top ten hold 22% of the sample, which has 280,000 or so distinct CDR3 sequences, 7% to 10% seen once. Between the trimmed V and J ends, which lost 4 bases and 5 bases, there was a span of 10 bases. Germline assignment: CDR1 SNHLY and CDR2 FYNNEI. This CDR3 has 13 residues. As for this clonotype: Its antigen is undetermined.

The material sequenced was PBMCs or a T cell subset sorted from them (not recorded which). This TCR derives from a man between 18 and 35 years old who had mild COVID-19 (a few samples of this study predate the infection). Cell type and time point are not known. V and J are TRBV2 and TRBJ2-3, with TRBD2 as a possible D gene (6 bases). The CDR3 nucleotides are TGTGCCAGCAGTGTTTGGAGGGGAGATACGCAGTATTTT. Its protein is CASSVWRGDTQYF.